This T cell receptor (beta chain) was recorded in a study of cytomegalovirus exposure and HLA in healthy donors. General study points: Presence/absence analysis assumed near-uniform sequencing depth across donors. Sequencing had likely introduced a cluster of highly shared sequence variants as an artifact.

PCR involved 60 Vbeta and 13 Jbeta primers. Sequencing was performed with immunoSEQ multiplex PCR; in TCRdb, only in-frame clones are kept and a portion is missing. The data show about 36,000 clones, about 70% seen once. The germline V and J ends were trimmed by 1 base and 0 bases, with 11 bases remaining between them. Germline values: CDR1 MGHRA, CDR2 YSYEKL. The CDR3 runs to 16 residues. For this clone: The antigen is undetermined.

Those who donated were healthy bone marrow donors. Nominal health characterized the donors when sampled, though unrecorded immune exposures were likely. Material for sequencing was PBMCs. The sequence was collected from a young man in good health and CMV-seronegative. The V gene is TRBV4-1, the J gene TRBJ2-3; weak D call: TRBD1 (5 bases). CDR3 in DNA: TGCGCCAGCAGCCAAGGATGGACAACTAGCACAGATACGCAGTATTTT. It yields the protein CASSQGWTTSTDTQYF.